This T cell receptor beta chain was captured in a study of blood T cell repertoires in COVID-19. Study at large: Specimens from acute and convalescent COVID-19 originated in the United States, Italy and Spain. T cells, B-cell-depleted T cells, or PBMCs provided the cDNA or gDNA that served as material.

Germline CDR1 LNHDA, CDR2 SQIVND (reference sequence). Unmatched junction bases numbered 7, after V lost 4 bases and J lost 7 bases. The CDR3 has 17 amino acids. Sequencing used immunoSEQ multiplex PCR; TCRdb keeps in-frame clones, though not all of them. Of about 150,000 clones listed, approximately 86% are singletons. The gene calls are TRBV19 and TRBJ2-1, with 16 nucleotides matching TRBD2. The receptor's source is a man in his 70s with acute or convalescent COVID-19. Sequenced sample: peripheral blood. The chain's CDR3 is CASSKGLAGGPGNEQFF. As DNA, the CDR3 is TGTGCCAGTAGTAAGGGACTAGCGGGAGGGCCAGGTAATGAGCAGTTCTTC.